A single sample is the source of the 14 T cell receptor beta chains below, sequenced in a study of spatial heterogeneity in lung cancer. Time point in this sample: sample taken at primary tumor resection. One entry per CDR3 protein, called by TCRdb with MiXCR from the 5' RACE reads. Of around 92,000 distinct CDR3 sequences listed, 9.5% to 15% are singletons. This specimen consisted of PBMCs, obtained at surgery. The receptor set was obtained from a male donor with early-stage non-small cell lung cancer.

This clonotype was counted only a few times. V gene TRBV20-1 combines with J gene TRBJ2-2, with TRBD2 matching over 9 bases. This CDR3 is 15 amino acids long. From germline, CDR1 is DFQATT and CDR2 SNEGSKA (reference sequence). J was trimmed by 6 bases and V by 1 base; bases with no gene match: 6. DNA for the CDR3: TGCAGTGCTAGAGTATCGGCGGGAGGGGCCGGGGAGCTGTTTTTT. Its translation is CSARVSAGGAGELFF.

This clonotype was counted ten times or more. The J gene is TRBJ2-6, the V gene TRBV19, with D possibly matching TRBD1 (5 bases). Germline-derived CDR1 and CDR2 are LNHDA and SQIVND (reference sequence). The V end was cut by 3 bases, the J end by 2 bases, with 5 bases between. This CDR3 spans 14 amino acids. The CDR3: CASSIRAGANVLTF. CDR3 nucleotides: TGTGCCAGTAGTATCAGGGCTGGGGCCAACGTCCTGACTTTC.

This clonotype occurred once. The junction and the germline gene differ at one end; a read error may be behind it. The chain couples TRBV5-1 to TRBJ2-1; 11 bases align to TRBD1. Germline V CDR1 and CDR2: SGHRS, YFSETQ. The length of the CDR3 is 15 residues. The CDR3, as DNA: TGCGACAGCAGCCGGGGACAGGGGGCCTACAATGAGCAGTTCTTC. Translated, it gives CDSSRGQGAYNEQFF.

The sample holds many counts of this clonotype. The chain recombines TRBV7-2 with TRBJ2-1; no clear D gene. V gave up 6 bases and J gave up 0 bases, with 6 bases separating them. The CDR3 contains 13 residues. Germline CDR1 and CDR2: SGHTA and FQGNSA. CDR3 sequence reads: CASRISSYNEQFF. DNA for the CDR3: TGTGCCAGCAGGATAAGCTCCTACAATGAGCAGTTCTTC.

The V call is TRBV7-9, the J call TRBJ1-3, with D possibly matching TRBD1 (6 bases). Germline lookup yields CDR1 SEHNR and CDR2 FQNEAQ (reference sequence). V was trimmed by 10 bases and J by 0 bases, leaving 16 bases between them. The CDR3 covers 15 residues. CDR3 sequence (DNA): TGTGCCACAAGACAGGAAAGGGTCTCTGGAAACACCATATATTTT. Translation gives CATRQERVSGNTIYF.

V usage is TRBV28 and J usage is TRBJ2-7, with TRBD1 matching 8 bases. The germline V gene has CDR1 MDHEN and CDR2 SYDVKM. Trimming removed 5 bases from V and 3 bases from J; junction bases left unmatched: 12. The CDR3 consists of 16 residues. The CDR3 DNA reads as TGTGCCAGCAGTACAGCGGACAGGGTTCTCGGCTACGAGCAGTACTTC. Protein product: CASSTADRVLGYEQYF.

This clonotype was detected many times. CDR3: CASSPVGANTGELFF. The CDR3, as DNA: TGTGCCAGCAGCCCGGTAGGGGCGAACACCGGGGAGCTGTTTTTT. The V and J genes are TRBV5-5 and TRBJ2-2; maybe TRBD1 (5 bases). Germline V gene sequence: CDR1 SGHKS, CDR2 YYEKEE (reference sequence). V lost 4 bases to trimming and J lost 0 bases, with 10 bases between them. This CDR3 has 15 amino acids.

The J gene is TRBJ2-1, the V gene TRBV6-2 or TRBV6-3, with a weak D call TRBD2 (6 bases). Trimming shortened V by 6 bases and J by 4 bases, and 16 bases separated the two germline ends. Germline CDR1 and CDR2: MNHEY and SVGEGT. The CDR3 spans 15 residues. The CDR3 loop is CASSSPGEVYNEQFF. The CDR3 DNA sequence: TGTGCCAGCAGCTCACCGGGGGAGGTTTACAATGAGCAGTTCTTC.

The gene calls are TRBV10-3 and TRBJ1-2; 8 nucleotides line up with TRBD1. The CDR3 covers 13 residues. With 2 bases clipped from V and 9 bases from J, the junction kept 5 bases outside the gene matches. The V gene's germline CDR1 is ENHRY and CDR2 SYGVKD. The CDR3 here is CAISEDRGESYTF. Here the CDR3 DNA reads TGTGCCATCAGTGAGGACAGGGGTGAGAGCTACACCTTC.

This clonotype came up many times. This chain connects TRBV20-1 to TRBJ2-7; 7 bases agree with TRBD1. The CDR3 is 13 residues long. V gave up 7 bases and J gave up 2 bases; unmatched junction bases: 8. From germline, CDR1 is DFQATT and CDR2 SNEGSKA (reference sequence). The CDR3 DNA reads as TGCAGTGTTTTGATGACAGGGCCCTACGAGCAGTACTTC. As protein: CSVLMTGPYEQYF.

This clonotype came up many times. J is TRBJ1-4 and V is TRBV7-9; D is unresolved. The V gene's germline CDR1 is SEHNR and CDR2 FQNEAQ (reference sequence). Trimming stripped 4 bases from V and 5 bases from J, with 20 bases between. The length of the CDR3 is 17 residues. The CDR3 sequence: CASSSLQDPDPNEKLFF. The CDR3 nucleotides read TGTGCCAGCAGCTCCCTACAAGACCCGGACCCCAATGAAAAACTGTTTTTT.

CDR3 DNA sequence: TGTGCCAGCAGCTTACTTCCAGTTGGCCAAGATACGCAGTATTTT. Translating gives CASSLLPVGQDTQYF. The chain combines TRBV7-2 with TRBJ2-3; D gene uncertain. This CDR3 is built from 15 residues. With 2 bases removed from V and 5 bases from J, the gap between germline ends came to 14 bases. Germline V gene data show CDR1 as SGHTA and CDR2 as FQGNSA.

This clonotype was counted between two and nine times. The gene calls are TRBV9 and TRBJ2-1; 9 bases match TRBD2. This CDR3 region has 15 residues. Germline trimming cut 0 bases from V and 5 bases from J; bases unmatched to any gene: 3. Germline values: CDR1 SGDLS, CDR2 YYNGEE. CDR3 region: CASSVVAGGDNEQFF. The CDR3 DNA reads as TGTGCCAGCAGCGTAGTGGCGGGAGGGGACAATGAGCAGTTCTTC.

V is TRBV7-2 and J is TRBJ1-1; 7 nucleotides align to TRBD1. Germline loops: CDR1 SGHTA, CDR2 FQGNSA. The CDR3 totals 14 residues. The V and J ends lost 0 bases and 5 bases, in that order; junction bases with no gene match: 3. CDR3 in amino acids: CASSLAGGYTEAFF. CDR3 bases: TGTGCCAGCAGCTTAGCAGGGGGCTATACTGAAGCTTTCTTT.